The clone carrying this T cell receptor beta chain turned up a few times. What it binds is unknown. This record belongs to a study of T cells after yellow fever vaccination. Broader study findings: Peaking on day 5 versus 15, the secondary response was faster but weaker.

This CDR3 is built from 15 residues. The trim removed 4 bases at V and 1 base at J, leaving 3 bases unmatched. Germline V lookup: CDR1 ENHRY, CDR2 SYGVKD. Template switching with 5'RACE generated the TCR cDNA and added a universal primer site and UMIs. One entry per CDR3 protein results from TCRdb running MiXCR on the 5' RACE reads. The top ten hold over 14% of the sample, which has fewer than 400,000 distinct CDR3 sequences, roughly 6.1% seen once. The source material was PBMCs, sampled 5 days after the yellow fever booster vaccination. The receptor's source is a man in his thirties or forties who received the YFV17D yellow fever vaccine. The V call is TRBV10-3, the J call TRBJ2-2; 7 bases map to TRBD2. This chain's CDR3 is CAISGASGNTGELFF. DNA of the CDR3: TGTGCCATCAGTGGGGCTAGCGGGAACACCGGGGAGCTGTTTTTT.